The 30 T cell receptor beta chains below all came from one sample that was sequenced in a study of T cell changes during pregnancy in multiple sclerosis. Sequencing used immunoSEQ multiplex PCR; TCRdb keeps in-frame clones, though not all of them. The repertoire holds around 65,000 clones, about nine tenths seen once, with 2.5% to 3.5% in the top ten. The material sequenced was peripheral blood, taken in the first trimester of pregnancy. Every receptor here comes from a female donor in good health, enrolled as a control in a pregnancy study.

V gene TRBV6-5 combines with J gene TRBJ2-6; perhaps TRBD1 as D (5 bases). The V gene's germline CDR1 is MNHEY and CDR2 SVGAGI. The CDR3 has 16 amino acids. V was clipped by 1 base and J by 1 base, with 8 bases between them. The CDR3: CASSYWAGSGANVLTF. CDR3 bases: TGTGCCAGCAGTTACTGGGCAGGGTCTGGGGCCAACGTCCTGACTTTC.

The chain is built from TRBV6-4 and TRBJ1-5; a possible D gene is TRBD1 (6 bases). Trimming left V 2 bases short and J 1 base short, with 15 bases between. This CDR3 has 17 residues. The germline V gene encodes CDR1 MRHNA and CDR2 SNTAGT. CDR3 amino acids: CASSDGSGGWSNQPQHF. DNA for the CDR3: TGTGCCAGCAGTGACGGGTCGGGGGGCTGGAGCAATCAGCCCCAGCATTTT.

V is TRBV6-1 and J is TRBJ2-7; 8 nucleotides agree with TRBD2. Unmatched junction bases numbered 4, after V lost 7 bases and J lost 2 bases. CDR3 length: 13 residues. CDR1 and CDR2 (germline): MNHNS, SASEGT. CDR3 in amino acids: CASTGGDAYEQYF. The CDR3 DNA follows: TGTGCCAGCACGGGGGGGGACGCCTACGAGCAGTACTTC.

This clone was detected only once. CDR3 DNA sequence: TGTGCCAGCAGCTTTCGACTAGCGGGAGTCGGCGATACGCAGTATTTT. Amino acid sequence: CASSFRLAGVGDTQYF. The chain has TRBV5-4 and TRBJ2-3; TRBD2 aligns across 12 bases. The CDR3 has 16 residues. The germline CDR1 and CDR2 sequences are SGHNT and YYREEE (reference sequence). The V gene end was trimmed by 2 bases and the J gene end by 6 bases; junction bases not matched to a gene: 7.

V gene TRBV20-1 combines with J gene TRBJ2-7; 8 positions agree with TRBD2. Germline trimming cut 5 bases from V and 6 bases from J; bases unmatched to any gene: 3. The CDR3 is made up of 11 amino acids. Germline V lookup: CDR1 DFQATT, CDR2 SNEGSKA (reference sequence). The CDR3 loop reads CSAYRGGEQYF. The CDR3, as DNA: TGCAGTGCTTACCGGGGGGGCGAGCAGTACTTC.

This chain uses TRBV14 with TRBJ2-5; no firm D call. This CDR3 is 14 amino acids long. Trimming stripped 0 bases from V and 4 bases from J, with 9 bases between. Germline assignment: CDR1 SGHDN and CDR2 FVKESK. CDR3 loop: CASSQESTGETQYF. The CDR3 bases are TGTGCCAGCAGCCAAGAATCGACTGGAGAGACCCAGTACTTC.

This clone was recorded once. The CDR3 here is CASNVVQGNSPLHF. In DNA, the CDR3 is TGTGCCAGCAATGTTGTACAGGGGAATTCACCCCTCCACTTT. The V call is TRBV2, the J call TRBJ1-6; 7 bases align to TRBD1. Germline lookup yields CDR1 SNHLY and CDR2 FYNNEI. Trimming removed 7 bases from V and 7 bases from J; junction bases left unmatched: 7. This CDR3 spans 14 amino acids.

The chain links TRBV5-1 to TRBJ2-5; possibly TRBD2 for D (5 bases). Trimming shortened V by 0 bases and J by 5 bases, and 8 bases separated the two germline ends. The CDR3 extends over 13 amino acids. Germline V lookup: CDR1 SGHRS, CDR2 YFSETQ. In DNA form, the CDR3 reads TGCGCCAGCAGCTTGGCGGGCGGGGAGACCCAGTACTTC. The encoded protein is CASSLAGGETQYF.

The CDR3 DNA sequence: TGTGCCAGCAGCGCCCCCGGCTGGGGGCGCCACGAGCAGTACTTC. Its translation: CASSAPGWGRHEQYF. This sequence joins TRBV7-2 and TRBJ2-7; maybe TRBD1 (6 bases). CDR1 is SGHTA, CDR2 FQGNSA, per germline. V lost 5 bases and J 5 bases, leaving 19 bases between the germline ends. The CDR3 covers 15 residues.

This chain connects TRBV7-6 to TRBJ2-1, with 8 bases identical to TRBD1. V lost 3 bases and J lost 5; bases outside the gene matches: 3. CDR3 size: 14 residues. Germline CDR1 is SGHVS and CDR2 is FNYEAQ. CDR3 residues: CASSLLTGDNEQFF. The CDR3 DNA sequence: TGTGCCAGCAGCTTGCTGACAGGGGACAATGAGCAGTTCTTC.

V and J are TRBV14 and TRBJ2-3, with TRBD2 as a possible D gene (5 bases). Germline V gene data show CDR1 as SGHDN and CDR2 as FVKESK. Deletions cut 4 bases from V and 1 base from J, with 12 bases between. CDR3 length equals 15 residues. The CDR3 loop reads CASSPQLGRTDTQYF. The DNA of the CDR3 is TGTGCCAGCAGCCCCCAACTAGGTCGCACAGATACGCAGTATTTT.

The V gene is TRBV7-9, the J gene TRBJ1-1; 9 bases fit TRBD1. Germline V lookup: CDR1 SEHNR, CDR2 FQNEAQ (reference sequence). There are 13 residues in the CDR3. The V and J ends lost 4 bases and 5 bases, in that order; junction bases with no gene match: 2. CDR3 sequence: CASSSQGATEAFF. Here the CDR3 DNA reads TGTGCCAGCAGCTCACAGGGGGCAACTGAAGCTTTCTTT. The variable domain in full, with the rest retrieved from reference TRBV7-9 and TRBJ1-1, is DTGVSQNPRHKITKRGQNVTFRCDPISEHNRLYWYRQTLGQGPEFLTYFQNEAQLEKSRLLSDRFSAERPKGSFSTLEIQRTEQGDSAMYLCASSSQGATEAFFGQGTRLTVV.

The chain recombines TRBV30 with TRBJ1-1, with D hard to call. V gave up 0 bases and J gave up 8 bases, with 10 bases separating them. The CDR3 covers 12 residues. Germline V gene lookup returns CDR1 GTSNPN and CDR2 SVGIG (reference sequence). CDR3 residues: CAWSVRLREAFF. As DNA, the CDR3 is TGTGCCTGGAGTGTACGACTGAGGGAAGCTTTCTTT.

The J gene is TRBJ1-5, the V gene TRBV27; TRBD1 matches at 9 bases. The CDR3 runs to 15 residues. From germline, CDR1 is MNHEY and CDR2 SMNVEV (reference sequence). V dropped 6 bases and J dropped 2; count of bases not matched to a gene: 5. This CDR3 is CASRGDRAGNQPQHF. In nucleotides, the CDR3 is TGTGCCAGCAGAGGGGACAGGGCTGGCAATCAGCCCCAGCATTTT.

In its sample, this clone was seen once. The chain uses TRBV19 and TRBJ2-7; possible D gene TRBD2, 6 bases. V was clipped by 5 bases and J by 4 bases, with 15 bases between them. The CDR3 runs to 14 residues. Germline CDR1 and CDR2: LNHDA and SQIVND (reference sequence). CDR3 nucleotides: TGTGCCAGTAGTGACCTAGCGTCGGGGTACGAGCAGTACTTC. Translated: CASSDLASGYEQYF.

The chain is built from TRBV10-3 and TRBJ1-2, with a possible D match to TRBD1 (5 bases). CDR3 length equals 15 residues. Trimming stripped 1 base from V and 8 bases from J, with 17 bases between. The germline V gene has CDR1 ENHRY and CDR2 SYGVKD. CDR3 sequence (DNA): TGTGCCATCAGTGAGTTAACAGCGGGGGATAGCGGCTACACCTTC. This codes for CAISELTAGDSGYTF.

The chain has TRBV11-3 and TRBJ2-7, with 11 bases matching TRBD2. Trimming at V came to 5 bases and at J to 1 base, leaving 4 bases not matched to a gene. Germline V lookup: CDR1 SGHNT, CDR2 YENEEA. CDR3 length equals 15 residues. CDR3 residues: CASSPGLADSYEQYF. CDR3 nucleotides: TGTGCCAGCAGCCCGGGACTAGCGGATTCCTACGAGCAGTACTTC.

V usage is TRBV28 and J usage is TRBJ2-3; maybe TRBD2 (5 bases). Germline CDR1 and CDR2: MDHEN and SYDVKM. CDR3 size: 14 residues. Trimming left V 2 bases short and J 5 bases short, with 11 bases between. CDR3 DNA: TGTGCCAGCAGTTTAGGGATAGCGCTAGATACGCAGTATTTT. Its protein product is CASSLGIALDTQYF.

This sequence joins TRBV6-1 and TRBJ2-7, with 11 bases fitting TRBD1. J gave up 6 bases and V 5 bases, and 9 bases lay outside the gene matches. Germline loops: CDR1 MNHNS, CDR2 SASEGT. The CDR3 covers 15 residues. The CDR3 sequence is CASSPGHGTGGEQYF. The CDR3 DNA sequence: TGTGCCAGCAGTCCTGGTCATGGGACAGGGGGCGAGCAGTACTTC.

This rearrangement joins TRBV10-3 to TRBJ2-1; D is perhaps TRBD2 (6 bases). V was cut by 0 bases and J by 0 bases, with 12 bases left in between. The length of the CDR3 is 17 residues. Per germline, CDR1 ENHRY and CDR2 SYGVKD. DNA of the CDR3: TGTGCCATCAGTGAGTCTCGGGCGGGGAGCTCCTACAATGAGCAGTTCTTC. Its translation: CAISESRAGSSYNEQFF.

This chain uses TRBV5-1 with TRBJ2-7, with TRBD2 matching 14 bases. Germline CDR1 reads SGHRS; CDR2 reads YFSETQ. Germline trimming cut 3 bases from V and 4 bases from J; bases unmatched to any gene: 3. CDR3 length equals 15 residues. In nucleotides, the CDR3 is TGCGCCAGCAGCTCGACTAGCGGGGGGGTTTACGAGCAGTACTTC. This encodes CASSSTSGGVYEQYF. Combining the CDR3 with reference TRBV5-1 and TRBJ2-7 gives the whole variable domain KAGVTQTPRYLIKTRGQQVTLSCSPISGHRSVSWYQQTPGQGLQFLFEYFSETQRNKGNFPGRFSGRQFSNSRSEMNVSTLELGDSALYLCASSSTSGGVYEQYFGPGTRLTVT.

This clone is a singleton in its sample. The chain employs TRBV6-1 and TRBJ2-7; D is possibly TRBD1 (6 bases). The V gene's germline CDR1 is MNHNS and CDR2 SASEGT. This CDR3 contains 15 residues. The V end lost 7 bases, the J end lost 1 base, and 17 bases lay between the germline ends. This CDR3 reads CASIRTEGASYEQYF. DNA of the CDR3: TGTGCCAGCATCCGGACAGAAGGGGCTTCCTACGAGCAGTACTTC.

V is TRBV11-2 and J is TRBJ2-7, with unresolved D. CDR1 is SGHAT and CDR2 is FQNNGV in the germline V gene. V lost 1 base and J lost 2, with 12 bases in between. The CDR3 loop spans 15 amino acids. This CDR3 reads CASSLGFTGAYEQYF. As DNA, the CDR3 is TGTGCCAGCAGCTTAGGCTTCACGGGTGCCTACGAGCAGTACTTC.

J is TRBJ1-1 and V is TRBV5-6; D is undetermined. V dropped 4 bases and J dropped 1 base, with 5 bases sitting between them. CDR1 is SGHDT, CDR2 YYEEEE, per germline. The CDR3 is 12 amino acids. CDR3 residues: CASSLKNTEAFF. The CDR3 DNA is TGTGCCAGCAGCCTAAAGAACACTGAAGCTTTCTTT.

The chain combines TRBV6-6 with TRBJ2-7; D perhaps matches TRBD1 (5 bases). The CDR3 runs to 13 residues. Germline loops: CDR1 MNHNY, CDR2 SVGAGI (reference sequence). Trimming took off 3 bases at V and 4 bases at J, with 10 bases between the two ends. The DNA of the CDR3 is TGTGCCAGCAGTTATTACCAGGGTTACGAGCAGTACTTC. Amino acids: CASSYYQGYEQYF.

The V and J genes are TRBV23-1 and TRBJ2-7, with 8 bases identical to TRBD1. TRBV23-1 is an ORF, and what it does is uncertain. Trimming at V came to 4 bases and at J to 6 bases, leaving 8 bases not matched to a gene. The CDR3 length is 14 residues. CDR3 region: CASSPRGHIGEQYF. The CDR3, as DNA: TGCGCCAGCAGTCCCAGGGGGCATATAGGCGAGCAGTACTTC.

The chain couples TRBV30 to TRBJ2-5; 9 positions agree with TRBD2. With 5 bases clipped from V and 5 bases from J, the junction kept 9 bases outside the gene matches. Germline lookup yields CDR1 GTSNPN and CDR2 SVGIG (reference sequence). This CDR3 region has 14 residues. The CDR3 protein is CAWSGTSRTETQYF. CDR3 DNA: TGTGCCTGGTCTGGGACTAGCCGTACGGAGACCCAGTACTTC.

The V call is TRBV19, the J call TRBJ1-5, with D hard to call. Deletions cut 2 bases from V and 7 bases from J, with 9 bases between. This CDR3 has 13 amino acids. Germline CDR1 is LNHDA and CDR2 is SQIVND (reference sequence). The CDR3: CASSIKARQPQHF. Written as DNA, the CDR3 is TGTGCCAGTAGTATAAAGGCGCGGCAGCCCCAGCATTTT. The whole variable domain, remainder taken from reference TRBV19 and TRBJ1-5, is DGGITQSPKYLFRKEGQNVTLSCEQNLNHDAMYWYRQDPGQGLRLIYYSQIVNDFQKGDIAEGYSVSREKKESFPLTVTSAQKNPTAFYLCASSIKARQPQHFGDGTRLSIL.

This clone was seen a single time. This rearrangement joins TRBV18 to TRBJ1-4; 7 bases match TRBD1. With 3 bases clipped from V and 10 bases from J, the junction kept 2 bases outside the gene matches. Germline CDR1 reads KGHSH; CDR2 reads LQKENI. This CDR3 has 12 residues. The CDR3 nucleotides are TGTGCCAGCTCACCTGACAGGGCAAAACTGTTTTTT. This translates into CASSPDRAKLFF.

Remarks on this clone: Other DNA sequences in this specimen translate into the identical CDR3. The chain couples TRBV2 to TRBJ2-7; D unresolved. The germline V gene encodes CDR1 SNHLY and CDR2 FYNNEI. V was clipped by 6 bases and J by 2 bases, with 5 bases between them. The length of the CDR3 is 11 residues. CDR3 nucleotides: TGTGCCAGCAGCAGCGCCTACGAGCAGTACTTC. It yields the protein CASSSAYEQYF.